This entry lists 12 T cell receptor beta chains sequenced from one sample in a study of monozygotic twins with inflammatory bowel disease (dated by TCRdb to between 2017 and 2020). To prepare the library, 5' RACE was applied. The sequencing machine was an Illumina HiSeq 2500. Through TCRdb reprocessing, the reads give one entry per CDR3 protein sequence; DNA is omitted. This sample's table has entries for fewer than 550,000 distinct CDR3 sequences. Together, the top ten hold about 2.6% of the sample. Material: blood. The receptors were sampled from a human donor with ulcerative colitis or Crohn's disease, or a healthy co-twin of an affected twin (not recorded which).

The chain combines TRBV6-5 with TRBJ2-2; as DNA is missing, the TRBD2 call by TCRdb cannot be tested. The CDR3 is 13 amino acids. Per germline, CDR1 MNHEY and CDR2 SVGAGI. This CDR3 reads CASSSLGPGELFF.

The chain recombines TRBV5-1 with TRBJ1-1; TCRdb selects TRBD1, and the lack of DNA leaves this call unchecked. CDR3 size: 13 residues. Looked up from germline, CDR1 is SGHRS and CDR2 is YFSETQ. The CDR3 here is CASSLQELTEAFF.

The V gene is TRBV29-1, the J gene TRBJ1-1; with no DNA, the TCRdb D assignment of TRBD1 cannot be verified. Germline assignment: CDR1 SQVTM and CDR2 ANQGSEA. This CDR3 is 14 amino acids long. CDR3 region: CSVHPQGRETEAFF.

V is TRBV6-2 or TRBV6-3 and J is TRBJ2-2; TCRdb reports TRBD1, a call that lacks DNA to check it against. The V gene's germline CDR1 is MNHEY and CDR2 SVGEGT. CDR3 length: 18 residues. The CDR3 region is CASSYGRDRGPSLGELFF.

The V call is TRBV11-3, the J call TRBJ2-4; the D gene TCRdb calls, TRBD1, cannot be checked with no DNA. This CDR3 comprises 16 residues. Looked up from germline, CDR1 is SGHNT and CDR2 is YENEEA. CDR3 amino acids: CASSYGTEVAKNIQYF. Supplemented by reference TRBV11-3 and TRBJ2-4, the full variable domain reads EAGVVQSPRYKIIEKKQPVAFWCNPISGHNTLYWYLQNLGQGPELLIRYENEEAVDDSQLPKDRFSAERLKGVDSTLKIQPAELGDSAVYLCASSYGTEVAKNIQYFGAGTRLSVL.

The chain joins TRBV18 to TRBJ1-6; with no DNA, the TCRdb D assignment of TRBD1 cannot be verified. This CDR3 spans 15 amino acids. Per germline, CDR1 KGHSH and CDR2 LQKENI. The CDR3 protein is CASSPTGGYDSPLHF.

The chain recombines TRBV6-5 with TRBJ1-3; there is no DNA to check the TCRdb D call of TRBD1. The CDR3 runs 16 residues. Germline CDR1 reads MNHEY; CDR2 reads SVGAGI. CDR3 protein: CASSYTGEESGNTIYF.

The V gene is TRBV14, the J gene TRBJ2-3; TCRdb outputs TRBD2, but without DNA this stays unchecked. The germline V gene encodes CDR1 SGHDN and CDR2 FVKESK. The length of the CDR3 is 16 residues. CDR3 residues: CASSHSDPGWTDTQYF.

The chain uses TRBV10-3 and TRBJ2-5. The CDR3 has 15 amino acids. Germline V gene data show CDR1 as ENHRY and CDR2 as SYGVKD. The CDR3 protein is CAISSRQGLHETQYF.

The rearrangement links TRBV11-2 to TRBJ2-2; lacking DNA, the TRBD2 call made by TCRdb goes unchecked. Germline CDR1 is SGHAT and CDR2 is FQNNGV. The CDR3 has 14 residues. CDR3 sequence reads: CASSLAGEIGELFF.

V usage is TRBV12-3 or TRBV12-4 and J usage is TRBJ1-1; TCRdb picks TRBD1, but there is no DNA to check that call. CDR3 size: 15 residues. The CDR3 region is CASSPGGTVVTEAFF.

The gene calls are TRBV7-2 and TRBJ2-7; TCRdb gives TRBD2 as the D gene, but with no DNA this cannot be confirmed. The CDR3 sequence is 15 residues long. CDR1 is SGHTA and CDR2 is FQGNSA in the germline V gene. This CDR3 is CASSARSLSSYEQYF.